The entry below gives a single T cell receptor (beta chain) sequence along with its context. The antigen is not known. CDR3 length: 15 residues. CDR1 is MNHEY, CDR2 SVGAGI, per germline. This record belongs to a study of shared clonotypes between healthy human individuals. Findings and limits, study-wide: Non-shared clonotypes showed lower generation probabilities than clonotypes common to all four donors.

Per the authors' pipeline: Filtering differed, since immunoSEQ gave only junction sequences and no quality scores. Clones were read by immunoSEQ multiplex PCR, and TCRdb kept only the in-frame ones, dropping some. From that table come the V and J calls and clone size; the DNA was used to work out D and trimming. Among approximately 530,000 clones listed, 90% to 96% were seen once. The specimen was naive CD4+ T cells sorted from blood. Noted subset: CD45RA+ positively selected. The TCR comes from a woman in her 30s in good health. J is TRBJ2-5 and V is TRBV6-5; unclear D gene. The DNA end lines up better with TRBJ2-7; the J call may be wrong. CDR3 coding DNA: TGTGCCAGCAGCGCCTCGGCTGGCGGCTGGTACGAGCAGTACTTC. Translation gives CASSASAGGWYEQYF.